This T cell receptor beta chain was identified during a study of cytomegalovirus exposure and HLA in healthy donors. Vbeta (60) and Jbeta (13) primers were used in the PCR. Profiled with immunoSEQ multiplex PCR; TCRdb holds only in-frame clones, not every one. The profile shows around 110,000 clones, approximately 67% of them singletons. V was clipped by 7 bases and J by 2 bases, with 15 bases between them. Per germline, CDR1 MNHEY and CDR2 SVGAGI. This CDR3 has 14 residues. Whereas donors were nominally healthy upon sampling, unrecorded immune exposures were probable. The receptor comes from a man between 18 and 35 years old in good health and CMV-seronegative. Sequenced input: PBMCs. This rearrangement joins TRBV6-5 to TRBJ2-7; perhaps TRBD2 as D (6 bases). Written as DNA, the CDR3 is TGTGCCAGCACCAAACGGGGGAAAGCCTACGAGCAGTACTTC. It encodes CASTKRGKAYEQYF.